The 27 T cell receptor beta chains listed next were all sequenced from one sample in a study of blood T cell repertoires in COVID-19. Some clones are missing from TCRdb's copy, which holds only in-frame ones; the method was immunoSEQ multiplex PCR. The table has some 150,000 clones, about 90% seen once. Material for sequencing was peripheral blood. These receptors all stem from a woman aged 60-75 years with COVID-19, enrolled during active disease.

The J gene is TRBJ1-5, the V gene TRBV4-1; D may be TRBD1 (6 bases). Germline-derived CDR1 and CDR2 are MGHRA and YSYEKL. Trimming took off 4 bases at V and 6 bases at J, with 16 bases between the two ends. The CDR3 runs to 15 residues. The CDR3 DNA is TGCGCCAGCAGCCCGCCTACAGGGCGGGCTCAGCCCCAGCATTTT. Translated, it gives CASSPPTGRAQPQHF.

J is TRBJ2-3 and V is TRBV30; D might be TRBD1 (6 bases). The CDR3 has 12 residues. The germline CDR1 and CDR2 sequences are GTSNPN and SVGIG (reference sequence). Trimming pared 0 bases from V and 13 bases from J, leaving 14 bases between. DNA for the CDR3: TGTGCCTGGAGTGTAGGGGACACCATGGAGTATTTT. The encoded protein is CAWSVGDTMEYF. Looking up the rest from reference TRBV30 and TRBJ2-3 gives the full variable domain: SQTIHQWPATLVQPVGSPLSLECTVEGTSNPNLYWYRQAAGRGLQLLFYSVGIGQISSEVPQNLSASRPQDRQFILSSKKLLLSDSGFYLCAWSVGDTMEYFGPGTRLTVL.

V usage is TRBV9 and J usage is TRBJ2-1; 7 nucleotides align to TRBD2. J gave up 4 bases and V 0 bases, and 4 bases lay outside the gene matches. The CDR3 extends over 15 amino acids. From germline, CDR1 is SGDLS and CDR2 YYNGEE. The chain's CDR3 is CASSVGLAEYNEQFF. CDR3 nucleotide sequence: TGTGCCAGCAGCGTAGGGCTAGCGGAGTACAATGAGCAGTTCTTC. Full variable domain (remainder filled in from reference TRBV9 and TRBJ2-1): DSGVTQTPKHLITATGQRVTLRCSPRSGDLSVYWYQQSLDQGLQFLIQYYNGEERAKGNILERFSAQQFPDLHSELNLSSLELGDSALYFCASSVGLAEYNEQFFGPGTRLTVL.

The chain couples TRBV5-4 to TRBJ1-2; 7 bases agree with TRBD1. Germline V gives CDR1 SGHNT, CDR2 YYREEE (reference sequence). The CDR3 totals 16 residues. Trimming removed 4 bases from V and 5 bases from J; junction bases left unmatched: 14. CDR3 loop: CASSNDRVGGVYGYTF. The CDR3 DNA reads as TGTGCCAGCAGCAACGACAGGGTTGGTGGGGTTTATGGCTACACCTTC. The full variable domain, its missing parts supplied by reference TRBV5-4 and TRBJ1-2, is ETGVTQSPTHLIKTRGQQVTLRCSSQSGHNTVSWYQQALGQGPQFIFQYYREEENGRGNFPPRFSGLQFPNYSSELNVNALELDDSALYLCASSNDRVGGVYGYTFGSGTRLTVV.

This clone was picked up a small number of times. This chain links TRBV5-1 with TRBJ1-3; D not certain. The CDR3 has 18 amino acids. Germline CDR1 and CDR2: SGHRS and YFSETQ. Trimming took 0 bases from V and 0 from J, leaving 16 bases between them. The CDR3 nucleotides read TGCGCCAGCAGCTTGGAACCTTTGAGGGCCCTCTCTGGAAACACCATATATTTT. Its translation: CASSLEPLRALSGNTIYF.

This clone was recorded once. The chain recombines TRBV5-1 with TRBJ2-7, with 7 bases matching TRBD2. The CDR3 consists of 15 residues. The V gene's germline CDR1 is SGHRS and CDR2 YFSETQ. With 4 bases clipped from V and 2 bases from J, the junction kept 9 bases outside the gene matches. Here the CDR3 reads CASSPGGGGPYEQYF. CDR3 in DNA: TGCGCCAGCAGCCCGGGCGGGGGTGGTCCCTACGAGCAGTACTTC.

The rearrangement uses TRBV4-1 and TRBJ2-1; 9 positions match TRBD2. With 0 bases clipped from V and 3 bases from J, the junction kept 9 bases outside the gene matches. The CDR3 length is 18 residues. Germline V gene lookup returns CDR1 MGHRA and CDR2 YSYEKL. CDR3 coding DNA: TGCGCCAGCAGCCAAGATCCATCTAGCGGGGTTGTCTACAATGAGCAGTTCTTC. It specifies CASSQDPSSGVVYNEQFF.

The chain joins TRBV9 to TRBJ1-2, with D hard to call. This CDR3 has 12 amino acids. V was shortened by 0 bases and J by 4 bases, with 4 bases between the two germline ends. Germline CDR1 and CDR2: SGDLS and YYNGEE. The CDR3 protein is CASSVAGYGYTF. CDR3 in DNA: TGTGCCAGCAGCGTAGCAGGCTATGGCTACACCTTC.

The chain combines TRBV4-3 with TRBJ1-2; D is perhaps TRBD1 (6 bases). Germline CDR1 LGHNA, CDR2 YSLEER. Deletions cut 1 base from V and 5 bases from J, with 17 bases between. The CDR3 loop spans 16 amino acids. CDR3 in amino acids: CASSQGSTGWAYGYTF. Written as DNA, the CDR3 is TGCGCCAGCAGCCAAGGTTCCACAGGGTGGGCGTATGGCTACACCTTC.

This chain connects TRBV5-1 to TRBJ1-3; TRBD1 matches 8 bases. V lost 0 bases and J lost 2; bases outside the gene matches: 1. The CDR3 is 15 residues long. Per the germline V gene, CDR1 is SGHRS and CDR2 is YFSETQ. The CDR3 sequence is CASSLDRGAGNTIYF. CDR3 sequence (DNA): TGCGCCAGCAGCTTGGACAGGGGGGCTGGAAACACCATATATTTT.

In its sample, this clone was seen a few times. The chain employs TRBV6-5 and TRBJ2-7, with D unresolved. In germline, CDR1 is MNHEY, CDR2 SVGAGI. With 6 bases removed from V and 4 bases from J, the gap between germline ends came to 7 bases. The CDR3 loop spans 11 amino acids. Here the CDR3 reads CASSDTYEQYF. CDR3 coding DNA: TGTGCCAGCAGCGACACGTACGAGCAGTACTTC.

This clone was picked up one time. This rearrangement joins TRBV29-1 to TRBJ1-3, with 8 positions matching TRBD1. Trimming removed 7 bases from V and 4 bases from J; junction bases left unmatched: 6. The germline V gene has CDR1 SQVTM and CDR2 ANQGSEA. The CDR3 loop spans 13 amino acids. CDR3 in amino acids: CSATDRGGNTIYF. As DNA, the CDR3 is TGCAGCGCTACCGACAGGGGAGGAAACACCATATATTTT.

This chain joins TRBV19 and TRBJ2-5; 7 bases match TRBD2. CDR3 size: 14 residues. Trimming removed 2 bases from V and 2 bases from J; junction bases left unmatched: 2. In germline, CDR1 is LNHDA, CDR2 SQIVND (reference sequence). CDR3 residues: CASSISGGQETQYF. As DNA, the CDR3 is TGTGCCAGTAGTATATCGGGGGGTCAAGAGACCCAGTACTTC.

The V call is TRBV6-2 or TRBV6-3, the J call TRBJ2-3; TRBD2 matches at 7 bases. Trimming at V came to 6 bases and at J to 0 bases, leaving 6 bases not matched to a gene. The length of the CDR3 is 15 residues. CDR1 and CDR2 (germline): MNHEY, SVGEGT. The DNA of the CDR3 is TGTGCCAGCAGCCGCCGTAGCGGGAGCACAGATACGCAGTATTTT. It codes for CASSRRSGSTDTQYF.

This clone occurred a few times. This CDR3 is CASSRLAGYEQYF. The CDR3, as DNA: TGTGCCAGCAGTCGACTAGCGGGATACGAGCAGTACTTC. The chain employs TRBV12-3 or TRBV12-4 and TRBJ2-7; TRBD2 matches at 11 bases. CDR3 length: 13 amino acids. The junction had 1 base not matched to a gene; V was cut back by 5 bases and J by 4 bases.

This chain uses TRBV28 with TRBJ1-1; TRBD1 matches 8 bases. This CDR3 region has 16 residues. V lost 3 bases and J lost 1; bases outside the gene matches: 7. Looked up from germline, CDR1 is MDHEN and CDR2 is SYDVKM. The CDR3: CASSLVQGAGNTEAFF. DNA of the CDR3: TGTGCCAGCAGTTTGGTGCAGGGGGCGGGGAACACTGAAGCTTTCTTT.

The chain employs TRBV5-1 and TRBJ1-1, with 8 nucleotides matching TRBD1. The germline gives CDR1 SGHRS, CDR2 YFSETQ. The CDR3 runs to 18 residues. J was trimmed by 0 bases and V by 4 bases; bases with no gene match: 14. The CDR3 is CASSPTGGGLSLNTEAFF. The CDR3 nucleotides are TGCGCCAGCAGCCCAACAGGGGGGGGGCTCAGCTTGAACACTGAAGCTTTCTTT.

CDR3 sequence (DNA): TGTGCCAGCAGCTTAGGCTCAGGCTATGGCTACACCTTC. Translation gives CASSLGSGYGYTF. V gene TRBV7-9 combines with J gene TRBJ1-2; D is unclear. V lost 1 base and J lost 4, with 7 bases in between. Germline-derived CDR1 and CDR2 are SEHNR and FQNEAQ (reference sequence). There are 13 residues in the CDR3.

This CDR3 reads CASSSSTGTRSSYEQYF. CDR3 coding DNA: TGTGCCAGTAGTTCCAGTACCGGGACTAGGAGCTCCTACGAGCAGTACTTC. V is TRBV19 and J is TRBJ2-7; 8 nucleotides match TRBD2. Germline V gives CDR1 LNHDA, CDR2 SQIVND (reference sequence). Trimming at V came to 5 bases and at J to 0 bases, leaving 12 bases not matched to a gene. This CDR3 has 17 residues.

This clone has a single count. V usage is TRBV29-1 and J usage is TRBJ2-1, with 7 bases that match TRBD1. Trimming took 3 bases from V and 12 from J; bases not matched to a gene: 8. The germline CDR1 and CDR2 sequences are SQVTM and ANQGSEA. The CDR3 is 12 residues long. The CDR3, as DNA: TGCAGCGTTGAGCCCCCGGGACAGAGGCAGTTCTTC. Amino acids: CSVEPPGQRQFF.

V is TRBV6-4 and J is TRBJ2-3; a weak D match, TRBD2 (6 bases). V lost 4 bases and J 0 bases, leaving 17 bases between the germline ends. In germline, CDR1 is MRHNA, CDR2 SNTAGT. There are 17 residues in the CDR3. The CDR3 sequence is CASSARWGDPSTDTQYF. For the CDR3, the DNA is TGTGCCAGCAGTGCACGTTGGGGGGACCCAAGCACAGATACGCAGTATTTT.

CDR3 protein: CASSPYGAGTEAFF. The CDR3 coding sequence is TGCGCCAGCAGCCCGTATGGGGCCGGGACTGAAGCTTTCTTT. V usage is TRBV5-1 and J usage is TRBJ1-1; D may be TRBD1 (5 bases). From germline, CDR1 is SGHRS and CDR2 YFSETQ. The CDR3 has 14 residues. The germline V and J ends were trimmed by 4 bases and 5 bases, with 15 bases remaining between them.

This clone was seen just once. The chain has TRBV18 and TRBJ2-3; 10 bases map to TRBD2. V shed 1 base and J 4 bases; nucleotides not matched to a gene: 8. Germline V gene lookup returns CDR1 KGHSH and CDR2 LQKENI. The CDR3 is 17 amino acids. In nucleotides, the CDR3 is TGTGCCAGCTCACCACTCCCATTAGCGGGAGGACCAGATACGCAGTATTTT. Translated: CASSPLPLAGGPDTQYF.

In this sample, this clone turned up a few times. The chain couples TRBV7-2 to TRBJ2-7; the D is unclear. CDR3 length: 13 residues. Germline V gives CDR1 SGHTA, CDR2 FQGNSA. Trimming cost V 2 bases and J 0 bases, with 5 bases left between them. As DNA, the CDR3 is TGTGCCAGCAGCTTACCCAGCTCCTACGAGCAGTACTTC. Translated, it gives CASSLPSSYEQYF.

A word on this clone: In the same sample, other DNA sequences code for this CDR3. This sequence joins TRBV24-1 and TRBJ2-7, with 8 bases identical to TRBD1. Germline CDR1 KGHDR, CDR2 SFDVKD. CDR3 length equals 13 residues. V was clipped by 7 bases and J by 0 bases; unmatched bases: 1. CDR3 bases: TGTGCCACCAGGGGGACAGGCTCCTACGAGCAGTACTTC. Translating gives CATRGTGSYEQYF.

This chain uses TRBV3-1 (or the pseudogene TRBV3-2) with TRBJ1-1; D possibly corresponds to TRBD1 (5 bases). From germline, CDR1 is LGHDT and CDR2 YNNKEL (reference sequence). CDR3 length equals 12 residues. The germline V and J ends were trimmed by 2 bases and 7 bases, with 8 bases remaining between them. The CDR3 is CASSQLGLEAFF. The CDR3 DNA sequence: TGTGCCAGCAGCCAATTGGGACTTGAAGCTTTCTTT.

This clone was seen a handful of times. The genes are TRBV28 and TRBJ1-3; D is perhaps TRBD1 (6 bases). CDR1 is MDHEN and CDR2 is SYDVKM in the germline V gene. This CDR3 is built from 16 residues. Deletions cut 3 bases from V and 1 base from J, with 13 bases between. The CDR3 region is CASSLVVGASGNTIYF. CDR3 in DNA: TGTGCCAGCAGTTTGGTGGTGGGGGCTTCTGGAAACACCATATATTTT.